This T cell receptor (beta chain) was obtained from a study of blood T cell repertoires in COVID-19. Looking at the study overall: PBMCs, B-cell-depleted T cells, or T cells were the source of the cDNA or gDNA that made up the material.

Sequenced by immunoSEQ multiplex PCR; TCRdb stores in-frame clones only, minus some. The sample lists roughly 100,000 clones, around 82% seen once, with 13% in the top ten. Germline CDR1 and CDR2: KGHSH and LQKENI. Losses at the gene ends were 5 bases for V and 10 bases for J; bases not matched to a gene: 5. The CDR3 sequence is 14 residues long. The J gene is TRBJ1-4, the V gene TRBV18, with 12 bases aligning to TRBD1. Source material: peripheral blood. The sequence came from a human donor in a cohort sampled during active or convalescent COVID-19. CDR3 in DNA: TGTGCCAGCTCATCCGGGACAGGGGGCGGAAAACTGTTTTTT. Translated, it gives CASSSGTGGGKLFF.